A selection of T cell receptor beta chains follows, all from one sample in a study of cytomegalovirus exposure and HLA in healthy donors. The method was immunoSEQ multiplex PCR; TCRdb's version includes in-frame clones alone and lacks a portion of them. The table includes 110,000 or so clones, more than 70% detected once. Sequenced: PBMCs. The receptors come from a man between 50 and 59 years old in good health and CMV-seropositive. The CDR3 runs from the conserved cysteine through the conserved F or W. D genes are given only for firm matches. Only some rows state a clone size, as once, few, many or a class for expanded clones.

>TRBJ2-1|TRBV11-2|19|.|TRBD2
TGTGCCAGCAGCTTATTGGGACTAGCGGGAGTGACTGGGGGCAATGAGCAGTTCTTC
CASSLLGLAGVTGGNEQFF
>TRBJ2-7|TRBV2|14|.|.
TGTGCCAGCAGTGAAATTTCGGGGTCCTACGAGCAGTACTTC
CASSEISGSYEQYF
>TRBJ1-4|TRBV9|14|once|.
TGTGCCAGCAGCGCTGCAGGGTATGGGGAAAAACTGTTTTTT
CASSAAGYGEKLFF
>TRBJ1-2|TRBV4-2|11|few|.
TGTGCCAGCAGCCAAGAACAGGCCTACACCTTC
CASSQEQAYTF
>TRBJ2-3|TRBV6-1|15|.|TRBD2
TGTGCCAGCAGTTTAGCGGGGCGTAGCACAGATACGCAGTATTTT
CASSLAGRSTDTQYF
>TRBJ2-1|TRBV19|14|.|TRBD1
TGTGCCAGTAGTAGGGGTACAGGGGAAGATGAGCAGTTCTTC
CASSRGTGEDEQFF
>TRBJ2-1|TRBV10-1|15|.|TRBD2
TGCGCCAGCAGTCACGGACTAGCGGCGAACAATGAGCAGTTCTTC
CASSHGLAANNEQFF
>TRBJ2-7|TRBV6-5|16|few|.
TGTGCCAGCAGTTACTCGTCGCGCCACGTTGTCTCCGAGCAGTACTTC
CASSYSSRHVVSEQYF
>TRBJ2-3|TRBV2|16|.|TRBD2
TGTGCCAGCACCCCGATGGTAGCGGGAGTGGGTGTAGACCAGTATTTT
CASTPMVAGVGVDQYF
>TRBJ1-1|TRBV11-2|16|.|.
TGTGCCAGCAGCTCAGAATTGGGGGTGGGGGGCACTGAAGCTTTCTTT
CASSSELGVGGTEAFF
>TRBJ2-1|TRBV4-1|18|once|.
TGCGCCAGCAGCCCCGAAATGGCCGCGACAGGCTTCTACAATGAGCAGTTCTTC
CASSPEMAATGFYNEQFF
>TRBJ2-1|TRBV5-6|15|.|.
TGTGCCAGCAGCTTGGTGTACAGCTCCTACAATGAGCAGTTCTTC
CASSLVYSSYNEQFF
>TRBJ2-3|TRBV14|16|.|.
TGTGCCAGCAGCCAAGATCCGAGTTCTAGCACAGATACGCAGTATTTT
CASSQDPSSSTDTQYF
>TRBJ1-2|TRBV19|17|few|.
TGTGCCAGTAGTATAGAGTGGCAGGATCCATTTAACTATGGCTACACCTTC
CASSIEWQDPFNYGYTF
>TRBJ2-5|TRBV9|15|.|.
TGTGCCAGCAGCCCACAGGGGGGGGACCAAGAGACCCAGTACTTC
CASSPQGGDQETQYF
>TRBJ2-7|TRBV19|15|.|.
TGTGCCAGTAGTATAGGGCGGGGAGAGACCTACGAGCAGTACTTC
CASSIGRGETYEQYF
>TRBJ1-5|TRBV6-6|15|.|.
TGTGCCAGCAGTTATGAAGGGGTAGGCAATCAGCCCCAGCATTTT
CASSYEGVGNQPQHF
>TRBJ1-2|TRBV7-2|16|once|TRBD1
TGTGCCAGCAGCTCCGTCCCGGGACAGGGTGTAAATGGCTACACCTTC
CASSSVPGQGVNGYTF
>TRBJ1-1|TRBV4-3|13|few|.
TGCGCCAGCAGCATGATAGGGGGGGCTGAAGCTTTCTTT
CASSMIGGAEAFF
>TRBJ2-6|TRBV18|16|.|.
TGTGCCAGCTCAGCCACAGTGAACTCTGGGGCCAACGTCCTGACTTTC
CASSATVNSGANVLTF
>TRBJ2-7|TRBV21-1|17|once|.
TGTGCCAGCAGCAAAAATAGGTGCGGACAGGCTTCCTACGAGCAGTACTTC
CASSKNRCGQASYEQYF
>TRBJ1-6|TRBV4-2|14|.|.
TGTGCCAGCAGCCAAGTCTCAGGGGATTCACCCCTCCACTTT
CASSQVSGDSPLHF
>TRBJ2-7|TRBV25-1|15|.|.
TGTGCCAGCAGTGATAAAGACGTTCCAGGGGACGAGCAGTACTTC
CASSDKDVPGDEQYF
>TRBJ2-5|TRBV21-1|13|.|.
TGTGCCAGCAGTACAGGGGAAAAAGAGACCCAGTACTTC
CASSTGEKETQYF
>TRBJ2-5|TRBV7-2|16|.|.
TGTGCCAGCAGCTACTCCGGGACTCTTAGGGAAGAGACCCAGTACTTC
CASSYSGTLREETQYF
>TRBJ2-3|TRBV6-5|15|few|.
TGTGCCAGCAATTTGGGGCAGGGTGGCACAGATACGCAGTATTTT
CASNLGQGGTDTQYF
>TRBJ1-1|TRBV19|12|.|.
TGTGCCAGTAGCCGCCTTGTGGGTTTAAGACTATTT
CASSRLVGLRLF
>TRBJ2-2|TRBV6-5|16|.|.
TGTGCCAGCAGTTACTGGCGGGGCCTGAGGACCGGGGAGCTGTTTTTT
CASSYWRGLRTGELFF
>TRBJ2-5|TRBV6-5|14|.|TRBD1
TGTGCCAGCAGAGGGGGACAGCACCAAGAGACCCAGTACTTC
CASRGGQHQETQYF
>TRBJ2-3|TRBV14|14|.|TRBD1
TGTGCCAGCAGCCAAGACGTCCGTACAGGGGAAAGGTATTTT
CASSQDVRTGERYF
>TRBJ2-3|TRBV5-1|16|.|.
TGCGCCAGCAGTCCGAGAACTAGTGATGCCACAGATACGCAGTATTTT
CASSPRTSDATDTQYF
>TRBJ2-1|TRBV2|15|.|.
TGTGCCAGCAGTGATGGGGGCCCACTCAACAATGAGCAGTTCTTC
CASSDGGPLNNEQFF
>TRBJ1-2|TRBV5-5|15|few|TRBD1
TGTGCCAGCAGCTTGGCCAGACAGGGAATAAGGTCTGACACCTTC
CASSLARQGIRSDTF
>TRBJ1-1|TRBV28|11|.|.
TGTGCCAGCAGTCCTAGGACAGATGCTTTCTTT
CASSPRTDAFF
>TRBJ2-7|TRBV7-9|15|.|TRBD1
TGTGCCAGCAGCTTAGCCCAGGGGGCGAAATACGAGCAGTACTTC
CASSLAQGAKYEQYF
>TRBJ2-1|TRBV19|15|.|.
TGTGCCAGTAGTATAGACGGGAGTATATTGAATGAGCAGTTCTTC
CASSIDGSILNEQFF
>TRBJ2-7|TRBV7-9|15|.|.
TGTGCCAGCAGCTTGGGGGACACCGCTACCTACGAGCAGTACTTC
CASSLGDTATYEQYF
>TRBJ2-2|TRBV9|15|.|.
TGTGCCAGCAGCGTAGGGTCCCCGGGGGCCGGGGAGCTGTTTTTT
CASSVGSPGAGELFF
>TRBJ2-3|TRBV6-1|15|.|.
TGTGCCAGCAGTAAGAATAGCGCTAGCACAGATACGCAGTATTTT
CASSKNSASTDTQYF
>TRBJ2-7|TRBV4-1|15|.|TRBD1
TGCGCCAGCAGCCCGAGTGGGGGACAGCCCTACGAGCAGTACTTC
CASSPSGGQPYEQYF
>TRBJ2-7|TRBV9|13|.|.
TGTGCCAGCAGCGTAGGGGGAGAGGACGAGCAGTACTTC
CASSVGGEDEQYF
>TRBJ1-1|TRBV11-2|14|.|.
TGTGCCAGCAGCCGCGAGGGAGGTTTTACTGAAGCTTTCTTT
CASSREGGFTEAFF
>TRBJ2-3|TRBV12-5|15|.|TRBD2
TGTGCTAGTGGTTACGGGGGGGCGATCACAGATACGCAGTATTTT
CASGYGGAITDTQYF
>TRBJ1-1|TRBV25-1|15|.|TRBD1
TGTGCCAGCAGTGAATTAGGGACAGGATACACTGAAGCTTTCTTT
CASSELGTGYTEAFF
>TRBJ1-1|TRBV5-1|17|.|TRBD1
TGCGCCAGCAGCTTGATGGGTACTGGGACAGCGAACACTGAAGCTTTCTTT
CASSLMGTGTANTEAFF
>TRBJ2-7|TRBV28|13|.|TRBD2
TGTGCCACCTGGACTAGCGCCTCCTACGAGCAGTACTTC
CATWTSASYEQYF
>TRBJ2-5|TRBV28|17|.|TRBD1
TGTGCCAGCAGTTTACCCCAGGACAGGGTGTTAGGAGAGACCCAGTACTTC
CASSLPQDRVLGETQYF
>TRBJ1-2|TRBV6-1|14|.|.
TGTGCCAGCAGCGAGAGTACAGGGAACTATGGCTACACCTTC
CASSESTGNYGYTF
>TRBJ2-7|TRBV11-2|16|.|TRBD2
TGTGCCAGCAGCTTCCCACGCAGCGGGAGTCCCTACGAGCAGTACTTC
CASSFPRSGSPYEQYF
>TRBJ2-7|TRBV11-2|17|once|TRBD1
TGTGTCAGCAGCTTCGAAGCTTTCGGGACAGGATCCTACGAGCAGTACTTC
CVSSFEAFGTGSYEQYF
>TRBJ1-6|TRBV6-5|15|.|.
TGTGCCAGCAGGCCGCCCGGGACACCCAATTCACCCCTCCACTTT
CASRPPGTPNSPLHF
>TRBJ2-7|TRBV5-1|14|once|.
TGCGCCAGCAGCTTGGGGACAACGTCCTACGAGCAGTACTTC
CASSLGTTSYEQYF
>TRBJ1-1|TRBV19|14|.|.
TGTGCCAGTAGTATTAGAGAGGGGGTAGCTGAAGCTTTCTTT
CASSIREGVAEAFF